These T cell receptor beta chains were read from a single sample in a study of OX40 agonist ivuxolimab in advanced cancers. Profiling relied on immunoSEQ multiplex PCR, and the TCRdb table lists in-frame clones only, not all of them. This table holds tens of thousands of clones, 75% to 90% found once. This material consisted of CD4+ or CD8+ T cells sorted from blood, taken in a trial of the OX40 agonist ivuxolimab. All receptors derive from an adult with an advanced solid tumor such as melanoma, head and neck, liver or kidney cancer. The CDR3 runs from the conserved cysteine through the conserved F or W. Size is omitted from some rows. Given values are once, few, many or a class for expanded clones.

V gene | clone size | CDR3 protein
TRBV27 | . | CASSKRGMRETQYF
TRBV19 | . | CASNRDTVAGYTF
TRBV9 | . | CASSYTGELFF
TRBV28 | . | CASSHDRGEKLFF
TRBV2 | once | CASSQVAGALSGELFF
TRBV18 | . | CASSAGTLETYEQYF
TRBV5-6 | . | CASSYQGLNQPQHF
TRBV2 | . | CASSEPQDQPQHF
TRBV2 | . | CASRAGTGDTWAYF
TRBV12-1 | once | CASSFARNTEAFF
TRBV9 | . | CASTLGPHSGNTIYF
TRBV10-1 | . | CASRGGRLDEQFF
TRBV28 | few | CASSSLIDNEQFF
TRBV19 | . | CASHPGQRNQPQHF
TRBV9 | . | CASSARGQIVTDTQYF
TRBV5-1 | few | CASSYGAEPGELFF
TRBV12-5 | once | CASGLVLSGWGQGSKGDQPQHF
TRBV6-5 | . | CASSLNRPSGNTIYF
TRBV30 | . | CAWDRQTNTEAFF
TRBV10-1 | . | CASSESGFGEQYF
TRBV6-1 | . | CASKLAAYNEQFF
TRBV5-1 | . | CASSLGHSEAFF
TRBV7-2 | . | CASSLGSAQRADTQYF
TRBV6-5 | . | CASSFGDRAEQYF
TRBV18 | . | CASSPGTRAGELFF
TRBV28 | . | CASSSPARSYEQYF
TRBV6-6 | . | CASSSGQGVSEQYF
TRBV15 | . | CATSNRDRGSYEQYF
TRBV15 | . | CATSRDPDRGNSPLHF
TRBV7-2 | . | CASSLAVSYEQYF
TRBV7-2 | . | CASSNAAGRINSPLHF
TRBV30 | once | CAWSVSSAEAFF
TRBV19 | . | CASSTAGAGANVLTF